These 18 T cell receptor beta chains came from one sample sequenced in a study of blood T cell repertoires in COVID-19. Clones were sequenced by immunoSEQ multiplex PCR, and TCRdb holds only the in-frame ones, with some missing. The data show about 250,000 clones, approximately 86% seen once. The sample comprised peripheral blood. The receptors were gathered from a woman aged 60 to 75 who had recovered from COVID-19.

V gene TRBV4-2 combines with J gene TRBJ2-1; TRBD1 agrees at 9 bases. The germline V gene encodes CDR1 LGHNA and CDR2 YNFKEQ. The V segment lost 0 bases and the J segment 8 bases; nucleotides outside the gene matches: 8. The CDR3 sequence is 16 residues long. This CDR3 reads CASSQDAGQGFYEQFF. Here the CDR3 DNA reads TGTGCCAGCAGCCAAGATGCGGGACAGGGTTTTTATGAGCAGTTCTTC.

The chain uses TRBV9 and TRBJ2-7; 7 positions match TRBD2. V trimming: 3 bases; J trimming: 7 bases; junction bases outside the gene matches: 16. The CDR3 consists of 16 residues. Germline V gives CDR1 SGDLS, CDR2 YYNGEE. CDR3 nucleotides: TGTGCCAGCAGCGCCGGTTGGGAGGGACCAGCCGGGGAGCAGTACTTC. It specifies CASSAGWEGPAGEQYF.

The chain uses TRBV19 and TRBJ1-2; 8 bases fit TRBD1. CDR3 length: 14 amino acids. Germline values: CDR1 LNHDA, CDR2 SQIVND (reference sequence). J was trimmed by 3 bases and V by 6 bases; bases with no gene match: 6. The CDR3 reads CASSATGEHYGYTF. Here the CDR3 DNA reads TGTGCCAGTAGCGCGACAGGGGAACACTATGGCTACACCTTC. The full variable domain, its missing parts supplied by reference TRBV19 and TRBJ1-2, is DGGITQSPKYLFRKEGQNVTLSCEQNLNHDAMYWYRQDPGQGLRLIYYSQIVNDFQKGDIAEGYSVSREKKESFPLTVTSAQKNPTAFYLCASSATGEHYGYTFGSGTRLTVV.

The chain uses TRBV19 and TRBJ2-6; 8 bases agree with TRBD1. The germline V gene encodes CDR1 LNHDA and CDR2 SQIVND (reference sequence). After removal of 3 bases from V and 2 bases from J, the junction contained 6 bases not matched to a gene. The CDR3 covers 17 residues. CDR3 loop: CASSIFQGAPGANVLTF. The CDR3 DNA reads TGTGCCAGTAGTATCTTCCAGGGGGCGCCTGGGGCCAACGTCCTGACTTTC.

This rearrangement joins TRBV11-2 to TRBJ2-3; D may be TRBD2 (6 bases). Germline CDR1 SGHAT, CDR2 FQNNGV. The V end was cut by 1 base, the J end by 6 bases, with 11 bases between. This CDR3 has 14 residues. In DNA, the CDR3 is TGTGCCAGCAGCTTAGGCGGGGATTGGGATACGCAGTATTTT. It yields the protein CASSLGGDWDTQYF.

The gene calls are TRBV5-4 and TRBJ2-2, with 7 bases matching TRBD2. V was pared by 4 bases and J by 6 bases, with 3 bases of the junction left unmatched. In germline, CDR1 is SGHNT, CDR2 YYREEE (reference sequence). This CDR3 has 13 residues. The DNA for the CDR3 is TGTGCCAGCAGCGGGACTATCCCCGGGGAGCTGTTTTTT. Translated, it gives CASSGTIPGELFF.

This chain uses TRBV29-1 with TRBJ1-2, with 7 bases fitting TRBD1. Germline V gene data show CDR1 as SQVTM and CDR2 as ANQGSEA. The CDR3 loop spans 13 amino acids. Trimming took 5 bases from V and 8 from J; bases not matched to a gene: 11. The DNA for the CDR3 is TGCAGCGTTAAGGAACAGGGGAAAGGAGGCTACACCTTC. Its translation is CSVKEQGKGGYTF.

The chain has TRBV20-1 and TRBJ2-5; D uncertain. CDR3 length: 11 amino acids. V was cut by 3 bases and J by 5 bases, with 7 bases left in between. Germline CDR1 reads DFQATT; CDR2 reads SNEGSKA (reference sequence). The CDR3: CSASVSETQYF. In DNA form, the CDR3 reads TGCAGTGCTAGTGTTTCGGAGACCCAGTACTTC.

The rearrangement uses TRBV27 and TRBJ1-2; TRBD1 matches 7 bases. CDR1 MNHEY and CDR2 SMNVEV come from the germline V gene (reference sequence). The CDR3 sequence is 16 residues long. The trim removed 0 bases at V and 4 bases at J, leaving 8 bases unmatched. The CDR3 loop is CASSLSGGTAFYGYTF. CDR3 bases: TGTGCCAGCAGTTTATCAGGCGGGACAGCATTCTATGGCTACACCTTC.

V usage is TRBV24-1 and J usage is TRBJ2-2, with D tentatively TRBD1 (5 bases). With 8 bases removed from V and 8 bases from J, the gap between germline ends came to 14 bases. The CDR3 sequence is 13 residues long. CDR1 is KGHDR and CDR2 is SFDVKD in the germline V gene. This CDR3 reads CATIDSMTGELFF. In nucleotides, the CDR3 is TGTGCCACCATCGACAGCATGACGGGGGAGCTGTTTTTT.

The V and J genes are TRBV19 and TRBJ1-6; a weak D match, TRBD1 (6 bases). V was clipped by 5 bases and J by 9 bases, with 17 bases between them. The CDR3 totals 15 residues. CDR1 and CDR2 from the germline V gene are LNHDA and SQIVND (reference sequence). CDR3 residues: CASSPQDSWSSPLHF. CDR3 DNA sequence: TGTGCCAGTAGTCCGCAGGACAGCTGGTCTTCACCCCTCCACTTT.

This clone has more than one count but fewer than ten. The chain links TRBV6-2 or TRBV6-3 to TRBJ1-2, with TRBD1 matching 9 bases. In germline, CDR1 is MNHEY, CDR2 SVGEGT. The CDR3 totals 13 residues. V shed 5 bases, J shed 9 bases, and the junction held 7 bases outside the gene matches. CDR3 nucleotides: TGTGCCAGCAGTCGTATACAGGGGGCAAGCTACACCTTC. This gives the protein CASSRIQGASYTF.

This chain links TRBV28 with TRBJ2-5, with 9 bases lining up with TRBD2. The germline V gene has CDR1 MDHEN and CDR2 SYDVKM. The CDR3 spans 17 residues. J was trimmed by 4 bases and V by 5 bases; bases with no gene match: 14. The CDR3 coding sequence is TGTGCCAGCAGTACTAATACCGGGACTAGCTTCAGAGAGACCCAGTACTTC. This gives the protein CASSTNTGTSFRETQYF.

The rearrangement joins TRBV11-2 to TRBJ2-7; 9 positions agree with TRBD2. The V gene's germline CDR1 is SGHAT and CDR2 FQNNGV. This CDR3 has 16 amino acids. Trimming cost V 4 bases and J 1 base; bases outside gene matches: 8. The CDR3 here is CASSSPGTSFSYEQYF. CDR3 DNA: TGTGCCAGCAGCTCACCCGGGACTAGCTTTTCCTACGAGCAGTACTTC. The full variable domain, completed using reference TRBV11-2 and TRBJ2-7, is EAGVAQSPRYKIIEKRQSVAFWCNPISGHATLYWYQQILGQGPKLLIQFQNNGVVDDSQLPKDRFSAERLKGVDSTLKIQPAKLEDSAVYLCASSSPGTSFSYEQYFGPGTRLTVT.

This rearrangement joins TRBV13 to TRBJ2-7; 9 nucleotides agree with TRBD2. The length of the CDR3 is 19 residues. Germline V gives CDR1 PRHDT, CDR2 FYEKMQ (reference sequence). With 5 bases clipped from V and 4 bases from J, the junction kept 21 bases outside the gene matches. The CDR3 here is CASSPPGGGERGDAYEQYF. The CDR3 DNA reads TGTGCCAGCAGCCCGCCGGGTGGGGGCGAGCGGGGGGACGCTTACGAGCAGTACTTC. Full variable domain (missing parts from reference TRBV13 and TRBJ2-7): AAGVIQSPRHLIKEKRETATLKCYPIPRHDTVYWYQQGPGQDPQFLISFYEKMQSDKGSIPDRFSAQQFSDYHSELNMSSLELGDSALYFCASSPPGGGERGDAYEQYFGPGTRLTVT.

The CDR3 DNA reads TGTGCCAGCAGCGAGACAGGCGGGTGGACCCGCGGGGAAAAACTGTTTTTT. The encoded protein is CASSETGGWTRGEKLFF. V usage is TRBV9 and J usage is TRBJ1-4, with a weak D call TRBD1 (6 bases). V lost 3 bases and J 8 bases, leaving 23 bases between the germline ends. CDR3 length: 17 amino acids. CDR1 SGDLS and CDR2 YYNGEE come from the germline V gene. The whole variable domain, remainder taken from reference TRBV9 and TRBJ1-4, is DSGVTQTPKHLITATGQRVTLRCSPRSGDLSVYWYQQSLDQGLQFLIQYYNGEERAKGNILERFSAQQFPDLHSELNLSSLELGDSALYFCASSETGGWTRGEKLFFGSGTQLSVL.

The gene calls are TRBV7-3 and TRBJ1-1; 7 bases map to TRBD1. The CDR3 runs 14 residues. V gave up 4 bases and J gave up 6 bases; unmatched junction bases: 8. The germline gives CDR1 SGHTA, CDR2 FQGTGA. In DNA, the CDR3 is TGTGCCAGCAGCTCGACAGGGATGGGACCTGAAGCTTTCTTT. This gives the protein CASSSTGMGPEAFF.

The chain combines TRBV24-1 with TRBJ2-7, with 10 bases matching TRBD1. V lost 4 bases, J lost 5 bases, and 4 bases stayed unmatched. Germline CDR1 reads KGHDR; CDR2 reads SFDVKD. The CDR3 is made up of 14 amino acids. The CDR3 DNA reads as TGTGCCACCAGTGAGACGGGACAGGGGAACGAGCAGTACTTC. It yields the protein CATSETGQGNEQYF.